This section outlines one TCR beta chain sequence together with its context. These data come from a study of T cell changes during pregnancy in multiple sclerosis. The germline V gene encodes CDR1 SQVTM and CDR2 ANQGSEA. The ends were cut back, 4 bases at V and 1 base at J, with 11 bases in the middle. This CDR3 has 13 residues. TCRdb's table, derived via immunoSEQ multiplex PCR, lists solely in-frame clones and lacks some. The sample has about 52,000 clones; around 90% are singletons. J is TRBJ2-7 and V is TRBV29-1; a weak D match, TRBD1 (7 bases). The receptor's source is a female donor with multiple sclerosis, enrolled in a pregnancy study. Sample: CD4+ T cells from peripheral blood mononuclear cells, taken before pregnancy. The CDR3 loop is CSVASGGSYEQYF. DNA for the CDR3: TGCAGCGTTGCGTCAGGGGGGTCCTACGAGCAGTACTTC.